This TCR beta chain is drawn from a study of cytomegalovirus exposure and HLA in healthy donors. The V gene's germline CDR1 is SGHAT and CDR2 FQDESV (reference sequence). This CDR3 spans 18 amino acids. J was trimmed by 0 bases and V by 5 bases; bases with no gene match: 11. Clones were read by immunoSEQ multiplex PCR, and TCRdb kept only the in-frame ones, dropping some. The sample consists of 150,000 to 200,000 clones, more than 80% of them appearing once. Sequenced material: PBMCs. This receptor was taken from a man younger than 35 in good health and CMV-seropositive. This chain uses TRBV11-1 with TRBJ2-7, with 12 nucleotides matching TRBD2. As DNA, the CDR3 is TGTGCCAGCAGCCTAAGGACTAGCGGGATCGCTGTCTCCTACGAGCAGTACTTC. Protein: CASSLRTSGIAVSYEQYF.